This T cell receptor (beta chain) was sequenced in a study of blood T cell repertoires in COVID-19. V shed 1 base and J shed 0 bases, with 13 bases lying between them. Germline V gene lookup returns CDR1 MRHNA and CDR2 SNTAGT. CDR3 length: 17 residues. Only in-frame clones appear in the TCRdb table, and some are missing; sequencing was by immunoSEQ multiplex PCR. The sample has around 170,000 clones, about 74% seen once. The chain employs TRBV6-4 and TRBJ2-4; D is unclear. This TCR was sampled from an elderly woman with acute or convalescent COVID-19. The sample consisted of peripheral blood. CDR3 in amino acids: CASSDLSEAIAKNIQYF. The CDR3 region has the DNA TGTGCCAGCAGTGACTTAAGTGAGGCCATAGCCAAAAACATTCAGTACTTC.